This TCR beta chain was identified in a study of control samples from healthy donors and cancer patients. TCRdb's table, derived via immunoSEQ multiplex PCR, lists solely in-frame clones and lacks some. Here the sample spans 90,000 to 100,000 clones, about nine tenths being singletons. From germline, CDR1 is KGHDR and CDR2 SFDVKD. The CDR3 length is 14 residues. Trimming shortened V by 11 bases and J by 6 bases, and 21 bases separated the two germline ends. The sequenced sample consisted of blood. The receptor was derived from a young woman in good health. The V gene is TRBV24-1, the J gene TRBJ2-5, with D perhaps matching TRBD2 (5 bases). The CDR3 protein is CASPSGSVEKTQYF. The CDR3 nucleotides read TGTGCCAGTCCCTCCGGTAGCGTGGAAAAGACCCAGTACTTC.